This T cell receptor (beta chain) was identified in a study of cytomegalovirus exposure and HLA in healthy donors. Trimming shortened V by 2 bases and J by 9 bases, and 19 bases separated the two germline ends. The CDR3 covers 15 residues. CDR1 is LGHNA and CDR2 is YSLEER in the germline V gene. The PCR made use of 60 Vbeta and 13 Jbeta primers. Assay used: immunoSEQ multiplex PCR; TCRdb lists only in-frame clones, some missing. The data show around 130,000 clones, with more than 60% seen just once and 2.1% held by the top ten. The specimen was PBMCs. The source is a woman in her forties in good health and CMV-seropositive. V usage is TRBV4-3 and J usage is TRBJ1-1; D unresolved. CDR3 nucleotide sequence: TGCGCCAGCAGCCAACAATCGAGCACGAGCGGTCAAGCTTTCTTT. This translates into CASSQQSSTSGQAFF.